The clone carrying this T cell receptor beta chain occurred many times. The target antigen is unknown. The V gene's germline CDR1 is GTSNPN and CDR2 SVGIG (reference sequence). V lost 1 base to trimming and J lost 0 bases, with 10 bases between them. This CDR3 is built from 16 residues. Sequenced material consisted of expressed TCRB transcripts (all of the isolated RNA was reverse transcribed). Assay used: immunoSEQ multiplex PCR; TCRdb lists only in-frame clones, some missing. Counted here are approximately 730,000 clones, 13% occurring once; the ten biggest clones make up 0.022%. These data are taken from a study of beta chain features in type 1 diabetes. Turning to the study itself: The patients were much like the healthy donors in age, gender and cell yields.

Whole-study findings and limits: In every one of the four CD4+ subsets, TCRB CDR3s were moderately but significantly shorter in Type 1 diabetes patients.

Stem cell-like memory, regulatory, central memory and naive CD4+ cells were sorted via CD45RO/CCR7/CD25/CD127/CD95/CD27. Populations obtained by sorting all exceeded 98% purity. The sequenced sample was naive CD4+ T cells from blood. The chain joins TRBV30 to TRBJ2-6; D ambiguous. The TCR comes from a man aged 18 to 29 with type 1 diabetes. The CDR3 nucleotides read TGTGCCTGGAGTGGAAGGCACTACTCTGGGGCCAACGTCCTGACTTTC. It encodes CAWSGRHYSGANVLTF.